A single T cell receptor (beta chain) is shown here with its context. The data stem from a study of T cell changes during pregnancy in multiple sclerosis. TCRdb's copy holds only in-frame clones and misses some; the assay was immunoSEQ multiplex PCR. The sample lists 30,000 to 35,000 clones; 90% were seen once. Germline assignment: CDR1 SGDLS and CDR2 YYNGEE. The CDR3 is 16 residues long. V lost 3 bases to trimming and J lost 3 bases; unmatched junction nucleotides: 7. Sequencing was performed on CD8+ T cells from peripheral blood mononuclear cells, taken in the first trimester of pregnancy. This clonotype was sampled from a female donor with multiple sclerosis, enrolled in a pregnancy study. The V and J genes are TRBV9 and TRBJ2-5, with 11 nucleotides matching TRBD1. The CDR3 loop is CASSGAGTGGKETQYF. The CDR3 region has the DNA TGTGCCAGCAGCGGAGCCGGGACAGGGGGGAAAGAGACCCAGTACTTC.